Each of the 6 T cell receptor beta chains below was sequenced from the same sample in a study of cytotoxic CD8 clonotypes in ibrutinib-treated CLL. This table comes from immunoSEQ multiplex PCR, and its TCRdb copy is limited to in-frame clones, with some not included. This sample has roughly 190,000 clones, with approximately 68% found just once. The material was PBMCs, obtained after 24 months of ibrutinib treatment. These receptors were taken from a human donor with chronic lymphocytic leukemia.

The V and J genes are TRBV7-6 and TRBJ1-2, with D possibly matching TRBD1 (6 bases). Germline V lookup: CDR1 SGHVS, CDR2 FNYEAQ. Trimming removed 1 base from V and 6 bases from J, with 9 bases in between. The CDR3 runs 13 residues. CDR3 DNA sequence: TGTGCCAGCAGCTTAGTACAGGGTCATGGCTACACCTTC. Translated, it gives CASSLVQGHGYTF.

The chain recombines TRBV30 with TRBJ2-7; D is unclear. The CDR3 is made up of 13 amino acids. The germline gives CDR1 GTSNPN, CDR2 SVGIG (reference sequence). The germline V and J ends were trimmed by 7 bases and 5 bases, with 18 bases remaining between them. The CDR3 coding sequence is TGTGCCTTTAAGAGGAAGGGCCCCCACGAGCAGTACTTC. Translated: CAFKRKGPHEQYF.

This clone has just one count. This rearrangement joins TRBV6-5 to TRBJ1-1, with 9 bases lining up with TRBD1. The CDR3 consists of 16 residues. The J segment lost 0 bases and the V segment lost 4 bases, leaving 6 bases of the junction unmatched. CDR1 and CDR2 from the germline V gene are MNHEY and SVGAGI. Here the CDR3 reads CASSLDRGDLNTEAFF. The DNA for the CDR3 is TGTGCCAGCAGTTTGGACAGGGGTGATCTGAACACTGAAGCTTTCTTT.

The CDR3 loop reads CASSSGPQETQYF. The DNA for the CDR3 is TGCGCCAGCAGCTCGGGGCCCCAAGAGACCCAGTACTTC. The chain employs TRBV5-1 and TRBJ2-5; D may match TRBD1 or TRBD2 (5 bases each). V dropped 3 bases and J dropped 1 base, with 7 bases sitting between them. The CDR3 runs 13 residues. Germline CDR1 is SGHRS and CDR2 is YFSETQ.

The chain uses TRBV28 and TRBJ1-4; D uncertain. This CDR3 contains 16 residues. CDR1 MDHEN and CDR2 SYDVKM come from the germline V gene. Trimming left V 3 bases short and J 4 bases short, with 15 bases between. CDR3 nucleotides: TGTGCCAGCAGTTTTAATGGAGGAGGGAATAATGAAAAACTGTTTTTT. Protein product: CASSFNGGGNNEKLFF.

The chain employs TRBV6-5 and TRBJ2-1; D is ambiguous. Germline CDR1 MNHEY, CDR2 SVGAGI. V was shortened by 6 bases and J by 5 bases, with 11 bases between the two germline ends. The CDR3 runs to 13 residues. DNA of the CDR3: TGTGCCAGCAGCCTAACCAGAAACAATGAGCAGTTCTTC. Its protein product is CASSLTRNNEQFF.